This T cell receptor beta chain was profiled in a study of liver allograft versus peripheral blood T cells. At the level of the study: The authors compared T cell receptor repertoires in transplanted livers with those in the peripheral blood of recipients.

Germline-derived CDR1 and CDR2 are KGHSH and LQKENI. The ends were cut back, 6 bases at V and 4 bases at J, with 19 bases in the middle. There are 15 residues in the CDR3. TCRdb fed the reads into MiXCR, producing one record per CDR3 protein. This repertoire shows about 7,800 distinct CDR3 sequences, roughly 15% found once; its top ten account for about 1.5%. Study outcomes and limitations: Peripheral blood repertoires reportedly differed from the T cell receptor repertoires found inside liver allografts.

Relative to its sample, this clonotype is medium-sized. The antigen remains undetermined. This rearrangement joins TRBV18 to TRBJ2-7, with a tentative D call TRBD2 (6 bases). This TCR was recovered from a human patient who had a liver transplant. The T cells may come from the graft donor. The CDR3 bases are TGTGCCAGCTCCCCCCCTAACTCGGGGGATTACGAGCAGTACTTC. Residues: CASSPPNSGDYEQYF. Filled out from reference TRBV18 and TRBJ2-7, the complete variable domain reads NAGVMQNPRHLVRRRGQEARLRCSPMKGHSHVYWYRQLPEEGLKFMVYLQKENIIDESGMPKERFSAEFPKEGPSILRIQQVVRGDSAAYFCASSPPNSGDYEQYFGPGTRLTVT.